This record covers a single TCR beta chain. Antigen unknown. Per germline, CDR1 MNHEY and CDR2 SVGAGI. J gave up 4 bases and V 4 bases, and 5 bases lay outside the gene matches. The CDR3 has 15 residues. Viral peptide pools were used in the ViraFEST assay to expand antigen-specific CD4+ T cells, and sequencing came afterward. Cells that had been cultured for nine to eleven days were the source of isolated CD4+ T cells. This entry belongs to a study of vaccination effects on CD4 cells after COVID-19. Some clones are missing from TCRdb's copy, which holds only in-frame ones; the method was immunoSEQ multiplex PCR. The repertoire holds about 61,000 clones, 75% to 85% seen once, with more than 2% in the top ten.

The specimen comprised CD4+ T cells from PBMCs cultured with HCoV-229E spike peptides, sampled before COVID-19 vaccination. The chain links TRBV6-5 to TRBJ2-2, with 8 positions matching TRBD1. The sequence came from a human donor who received a COVID-19 vaccine. CDR3 DNA sequence: TGTGCCAGCAGTTCACGAGGACAGGGCACCGGGGAGCTGTTTTTT. As protein: CASSSRGQGTGELFF.